This is a list of T cell receptor beta chains from one sample in a study of blood T cell repertoires in COVID-19. Libraries were prepared by immunoSEQ multiplex PCR; TCRdb keeps only in-frame clonotypes and omits some of them. The table includes roughly 220,000 clones, around 88% detected once. Sample: PBMCs or T cells enriched from blood (not recorded which). The source is a woman aged 50 to 65 with acute COVID-19. CDR3s include the opening cysteine and the closing phenylalanine or tryptophan. D genes are given only for firm matches. Clone size is shown for a subset of rows, as once, few, many or a class of expanded clone.

size	J	D	V	length	CDR3	DNA
.	TRBJ2-2	TRBD2	TRBV19	15	CASSSGTSNTGELFF	TGTGCCAGTAGCTCCGGGACTAGTAACACCGGGGAGCTGTTTTTT
.	TRBJ2-7	.	TRBV5-4	18	CASSSTYLDKALSYEQYF	TGTGCCAGCAGCTCGACGTACCTGGACAAGGCCCTGTCCTACGAGCAGTACTTC
.	TRBJ2-7	TRBD2	TRBV27	15	CASSLRLAVSYEQYF	TGTGCCAGCAGTTTACGACTAGCGGTCTCCTACGAGCAGTACTTC
once	TRBJ2-2	.	TRBV7-6	13	CASSSSGAGELFF	TGTGCCAGCAGCTCCTCGGGGGCCGGGGAGCTGTTTTTT
.	TRBJ2-4	.	TRBV27	16	CASSPGPNLAKNIQYF	TGTGCCAGCAGTCCCGGTCCTAATTTAGCCAAAAACATTCAGTACTTC
.	TRBJ2-2	.	TRBV23-1	16	CASSQYEKQDTGELFF	TGCGCCAGCAGTCAATATGAGAAACAGGACACCGGGGAGCTGTTTTTT
.	TRBJ1-2	.	TRBV20-1	11	CSARYGYGYTF	TGCAGTGCTAGGTACGGCTATGGCTACACCTTC
.	TRBJ2-2	.	TRBV4-2	15	CASSQTGSNTGELFF	TGTGCCAGCAGCCAAACGGGTTCGAACACCGGGGAGCTGTTTTTT
once	TRBJ1-6	TRBD1	TRBV28	16	CASSLQYRGGDSPLHF	TGTGCCAGCAGTTTACAATACAGGGGTGGTGATTCACCCCTCCACTTT
.	TRBJ1-1	TRBD1	TRBV28	14	CASSSGGQGGVAFF	TGTGCCAGCAGTTCTGGGGGACAGGGAGGGGTAGCTTTCTTT
.	TRBJ1-5	.	TRBV7-9	16	CASSLNPPGGNQPQHF	TGTGCCAGCAGCTTAAACCCCCCTGGAGGCAATCAGCCCCAGCATTTT
.	TRBJ2-2	.	TRBV5-1	11	CASSSVGELFF	TGCGCCAGCAGCTCTGTCGGGGAGCTGTTTTTT
.	TRBJ1-1	.	TRBV19	13	CASSQTSNTEAFF	TGTGCCAGTAGCCAGACTTCGAACACTGAAGCTTTCTTT
.	TRBJ1-3	.	TRBV21-1	14	CAPPQGANGNTIYF	TGTGCCCCTCCACAGGGGGCGAATGGAAACACCATATATTTT
once	TRBJ2-5	.	TRBV18	13	CASSLGQKETQYF	TGTGCCAGCTCACTTGGACAGAAAGAGACCCAGTACTTC
.	TRBJ2-1	TRBD2	TRBV19	15	CASSATSGRAHEQFF	TGTGCCAGTAGTGCGACTAGCGGGAGGGCCCATGAGCAGTTCTTC
.	TRBJ2-3	TRBD2	TRBV18	15	CASSPASGATDTQYF	TGTGCCAGCTCACCAGCTAGCGGAGCCACAGATACGCAGTATTTT
.	TRBJ2-6	.	TRBV7-6	15	CASSLVNSGANVLTF	TGTGCCAGCAGCTTAGTAAACTCTGGGGCCAACGTCCTGACTTTC
.	TRBJ2-7	.	TRBV4-1	14	CASSQDSQAYEQYF	TGCGCCAGCAGCCAAGATTCCCAGGCCTACGAGCAGTACTTC
.	TRBJ1-1	.	TRBV27	15	CASSLSQVGLTEAFF	TGTGCCAGCAGTTTATCACAGGTGGGTTTGACTGAAGCTTTCTTT
.	TRBJ1-1	.	TRBV7-6	13	CASSLVTDSEAFF	TGTGCCAGCAGCTTAGTTACCGACAGTGAAGCTTTCTTT
.	TRBJ1-1	TRBD1	TRBV18	13	CASSPGTGRDAFF	TGTGCCAGCTCACCTGGGACAGGGAGGGATGCTTTCTTT
.	TRBJ2-7	TRBD2	TRBV28	15	CASFGAEAGEHEQYF	TGTGCCAGCTTCGGGGCGGAGGCGGGAGAACACGAGCAGTACTTC
.	TRBJ1-3	TRBD1	TRBV5-1	15	CASSFTGETGNTIYF	TGCGCCAGCAGCTTCACAGGGGAGACTGGAAACACCATATATTTT
few	TRBJ2-7	.	TRBV6-2/TRBV6-3	15	CASSYVGGHSYEQYF	TGTGCCAGCAGTTACGTCGGCGGACACTCCTACGAGCAGTACTTC
.	TRBJ2-1	.	TRBV19	17	CASTRKSGASSYNEQFF	TGTGCCAGTACAAGGAAAAGCGGAGCTAGCTCCTACAATGAGCAGTTCTTC
.	TRBJ1-3	.	TRBV18	14	CASSPGASGNTIYF	TGTGCCAGCTCACCAGGGGCTTCTGGAAACACCATATATTTT
.	TRBJ1-3	TRBD1	TRBV6-5	15	CASSLGGQGSGTIYF	TGTGCCAGCAGTTTGGGGGGACAGGGGAGCGGCACCATATATTTT
.	TRBJ1-4	.	TRBV19	15	CASSISSHRSEKLFF	TGTGCCAGTAGTATATCTTCACACCGGAGTGAAAAACTGTTTTTT
.	TRBJ2-7	.	TRBV27	17	CASSPSGTPPPSYEQYF	TGTGCCAGCAGTCCATCCGGGACACCACCACCCTCCTACGAGCAGTACTTC
.	TRBJ2-2	TRBD2	TRBV4-2	15	CASSPGLADTGELFF	TGTGCCAGCAGCCCGGGACTAGCGGACACCGGGGAGCTGTTTTTT
.	TRBJ2-1	TRBD2	TRBV19	16	CASSSQGGSSYNEQFF	TGTGCCAGTAGTAGTCAGGGCGGGAGCTCCTACAATGAGCAGTTCTTC
.	TRBJ1-1	TRBD1	TRBV28	16	CASSLLGTDGDTEAFF	TGTGCCAGCAGTTTATTAGGGACAGATGGGGACACTGAAGCTTTCTTT
.	TRBJ2-1	TRBD2	TRBV28	16	CASSSSGTRGGNEQFF	TGTGCCAGCAGTTCCTCCGGGACCCGCGGGGGGAATGAGCAGTTCTTC
.	TRBJ1-2	.	TRBV6-5	14	CASSTHGQLYGYTF	TGTGCCAGCAGTACGCACGGACAGCTCTATGGCTACACCTTC
.	TRBJ2-7	.	TRBV29-1	13	CSVISRDTYEQYF	TGCAGCGTGATCTCCCGGGACACTTACGAGCAGTACTTC
.	TRBJ1-1	.	TRBV28	14	CASIRFRDNTEAFF	TGTGCCAGCATCCGATTCAGGGATAACACTGAAGCTTTCTTT
.	TRBJ1-2	TRBD1	TRBV11-2	14	CASSLVDRGYGYTF	TGTGCCAGCAGCTTAGTGGACAGGGGGTATGGCTACACCTTC
.	TRBJ2-7	TRBD1	TRBV27	18	CASSLDRDRVRLSYEQYF	TGTGCCAGCAGTTTAGACCGGGACAGGGTACGACTCTCCTACGAGCAGTACTTC
.	TRBJ2-1	.	TRBV5-1	16	CASSLTTGFAYNEQFF	TGCGCCAGCAGCTTGACCACAGGGTTCGCCTACAATGAGCAGTTCTTC
few	TRBJ1-5	.	TRBV5-6	12	CASSSGDQPQHF	TGTGCCAGCAGCTCAGGGGATCAGCCCCAGCATTTT
.	TRBJ1-1	.	TRBV29-1	12	CSVEDSDTEAFF	TGCAGCGTGGAAGACAGCGACACTGAAGCTTTCTTT
.	TRBJ1-6	.	TRBV19	15	CASSKFWQAHSPLHF	TGTGCCAGTAGTAAATTTTGGCAGGCCCATTCACCCCTCCACTTT
.	TRBJ1-3	.	TRBV30	14	CAWRILGSGNTIYF	TGTGCCTGGAGGATACTCGGCTCTGGAAACACCATATATTTT
.	TRBJ1-2	TRBD1	TRBV5-6	15	CASSLGQGAVYGYTF	TGTGCCAGCAGCTTGGGCCAGGGGGCCGTCTATGGCTACACCTTC
.	TRBJ1-5	.	TRBV28	19	CASSLRDRGSFWSNQPQHF	TGTGCCAGCAGTTTAAGAGATAGGGGCTCCTTCTGGAGCAATCAGCCCCAGCATTTT
.	TRBJ2-3	TRBD2	TRBV18	18	CASSRSPGLADSTDTQYF	TGTGCCAGCTCACGTTCCCCGGGACTAGCGGATAGCACAGATACGCAGTATTTT
.	TRBJ1-1	TRBD1	TRBV18	13	CASSSRDRHEAFF	TGTGCCAGCTCAAGCCGGGACAGACATGAAGCTTTCTTT
.	TRBJ2-3	.	TRBV19	13	CASSPRDYRRQYF	TGTGCCAGTAGTCCAAGAGACTACCGGCGGCAGTATTTT
.	TRBJ2-2	.	TRBV28	16	CASIGGQDLLSGELFF	TGTGCCAGCATAGGTGGGCAGGATCTACTCTCCGGGGAGCTGTTTTTT
.	TRBJ2-5	TRBD1	TRBV5-1	16	CASSQDPGQGRETQYF	TGCGCCAGCAGCCAGGACCCTGGACAGGGGCGAGAGACCCAGTACTTC
.	TRBJ1-2	.	TRBV19	14	CASSPLTGNYGYTF	TGTGCCAGTAGTCCCTTAACGGGGAACTATGGCTACACCTTC
.	TRBJ2-5	TRBD1	TRBV7-2	16	CASSLAPGQGGETQYF	TGTGCCAGCAGCTTAGCGCCGGGACAGGGTGGAGAGACCCAGTACTTC
.	TRBJ2-3	TRBD2	TRBV6-1	18	CASSVPLAGGPGTDTQYF	TGTGCCAGCAGTGTCCCACTAGCGGGAGGGCCGGGCACAGATACGCAGTATTTT
few	TRBJ2-2	.	TRBV21-1	14	CASSRRGTTGELFF	TGTGCCAGCAGCAGAAGAGGCACCACCGGGGAGCTGTTTTTT
.	TRBJ2-1	TRBD1	TRBV7-9	13	CASSEDRAQRQFF	TGTGCCAGCAGTGAGGACAGGGCCCAGCGGCAGTTCTTC
few	TRBJ2-1	.	TRBV28	12	CASSLGAGKQFF	TGTGCCAGCAGTTTGGGGGCAGGGAAGCAGTTCTTC
.	TRBJ1-2	TRBD1	TRBV6-5	13	CASSRQGAYGYTF	TGTGCCAGCTCCAGACAGGGGGCCTATGGCTACACCTTC
.	TRBJ2-1	TRBD1	TRBV29-1	14	CSVSADRPYNEQFF	TGCAGCGTTAGCGCGGACAGGCCCTACAATGAGCAGTTCTTC